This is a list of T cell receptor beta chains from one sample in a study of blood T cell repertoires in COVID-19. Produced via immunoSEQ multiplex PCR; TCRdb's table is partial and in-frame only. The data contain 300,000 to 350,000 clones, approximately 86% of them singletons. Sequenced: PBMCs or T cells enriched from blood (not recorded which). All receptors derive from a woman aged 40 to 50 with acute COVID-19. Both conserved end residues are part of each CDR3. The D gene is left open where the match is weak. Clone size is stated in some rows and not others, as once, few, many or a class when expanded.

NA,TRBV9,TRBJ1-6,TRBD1,TGTGCCAGCAGCGACGGGACAGGGGTAAAAAATTCACCCCTCCACTTT,CASSDGTGVKNSPLHF
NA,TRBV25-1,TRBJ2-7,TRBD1,TGTGCCAGCAGTCTCGGACAGGGGAAGTACGAGCAGTACTTC,CASSLGQGKYEQYF
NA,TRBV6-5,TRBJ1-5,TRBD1,TGTGCCAGTGCGGTCGACAGGGGGTTCAATCAGCCCCAGCATTTT,CASAVDRGFNQPQHF
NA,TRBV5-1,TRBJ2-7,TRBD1,TGCGCCAGCAGCTTCGGGACAGGGATGTCCTACGAGCAGTACTTC,CASSFGTGMSYEQYF
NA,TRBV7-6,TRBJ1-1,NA,TGTGCCAGCAGCTTAGGGACAGCGTTGAACACTGAAGCTTTCTTT,CASSLGTALNTEAFF
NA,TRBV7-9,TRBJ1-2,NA,TGTACCAGCAATCCTGCGGCCAACTATGGCTACACCTTC,CTSNPAANYGYTF
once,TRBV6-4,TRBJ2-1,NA,TGTGCCAGCAGTGTCAGCTTTACAGGGGGGGGAGAGCAGTTCTTC,CASSVSFTGGGEQFF
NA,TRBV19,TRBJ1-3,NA,TGTGCCAGTTCTTCGGTGGGAAACACCATATATTTT,CASSSVGNTIYF
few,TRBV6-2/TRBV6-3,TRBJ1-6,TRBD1,TGTGCCAGCAGCCGGACAGGGCTAAGCTCCTATAATTCACCCCTCCACTTT,CASSRTGLSSYNSPLHF
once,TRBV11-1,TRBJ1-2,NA,TGTGCCAGCAGCCGAGACGACAGGAGTACCTATGGCTACACCTTC,CASSRDDRSTYGYTF
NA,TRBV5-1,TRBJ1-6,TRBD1,TGCGCCAGCAGCCCCTACCCGACAGGGTTAGATTCACCCCTCCACTTT,CASSPYPTGLDSPLHF
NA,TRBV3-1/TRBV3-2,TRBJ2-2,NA,TGTGCCAGCAGCCAAGAGGCCCACCTGAACACCGGGGAGCTGTTTTTT,CASSQEAHLNTGELFF
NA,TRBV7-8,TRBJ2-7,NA,TGTGCCAGCAGCTTTTTAAATAGCGGAGGCCCAGACTCCTACGAGCAGTACTTC,CASSFLNSGGPDSYEQYF
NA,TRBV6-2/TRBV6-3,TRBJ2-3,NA,TGTGCCAGCAGCCTTACCGCAGGGGGCACAGATACGCAGTATTTT,CASSLTAGGTDTQYF
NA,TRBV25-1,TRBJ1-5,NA,TGTGCCAGCAGTGAATCAGGCCACCGGCCGAATCAGCCCCAGCATTTT,CASSESGHRPNQPQHF
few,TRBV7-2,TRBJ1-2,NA,TGTGCCAGCAGCTCTCAGGGGCCCTATGGCTACACCTTC,CASSSQGPYGYTF
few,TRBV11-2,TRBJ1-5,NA,TGTGCCAGCAGCTTAGATTCTCTGAGGCAGCCCCAGCATTTT,CASSLDSLRQPQHF
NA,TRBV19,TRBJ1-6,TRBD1,TGTGCCAGTCGTTACAGGGGGCTGGCCAATTCACCCCTCCACTTT,CASRYRGLANSPLHF
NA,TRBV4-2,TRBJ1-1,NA,TGTGCCAGCAGCCAAGGACTGGCCGGGGCTTTCTTT,CASSQGLAGAFF
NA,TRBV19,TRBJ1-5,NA,TGTGCCAGTAGTATAGTAGGGGGTAGAAGCAATCAGCCCCAGCATTTT,CASSIVGGRSNQPQHF
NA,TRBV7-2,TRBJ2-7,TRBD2,TGTGCCAGCAGCCCCCGGACCCCTAGCGGGGGAAACGAGCAGTACTTC,CASSPRTPSGGNEQYF
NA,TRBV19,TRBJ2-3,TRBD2,TGTGCCAGTAGTACGGGACTAGCGGGAGAATGGGAGGCAGATACGCAGTATTTT,CASSTGLAGEWEADTQYF